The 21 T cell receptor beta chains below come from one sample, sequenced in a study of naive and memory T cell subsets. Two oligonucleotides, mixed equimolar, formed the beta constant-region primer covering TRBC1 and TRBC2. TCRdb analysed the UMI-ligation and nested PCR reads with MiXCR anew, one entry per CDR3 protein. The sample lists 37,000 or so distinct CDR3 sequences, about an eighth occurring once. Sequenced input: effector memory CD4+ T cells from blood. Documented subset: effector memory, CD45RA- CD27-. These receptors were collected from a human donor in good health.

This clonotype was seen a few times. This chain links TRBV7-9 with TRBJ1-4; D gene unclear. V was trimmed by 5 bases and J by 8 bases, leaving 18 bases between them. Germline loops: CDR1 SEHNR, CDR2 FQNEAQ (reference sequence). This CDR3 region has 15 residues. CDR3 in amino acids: CASSPSLFLGEKLFF. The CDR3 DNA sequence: TGTGCCAGCAGCCCGAGCCTTTTTCTAGGGGAAAAACTGTTTTTT. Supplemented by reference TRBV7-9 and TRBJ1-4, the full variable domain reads DTGVSQNPRHKITKRGQNVTFRCDPISEHNRLYWYRQTLGQGPEFLTYFQNEAQLEKSRLLSDRFSAERPKGSFSTLEIQRTEQGDSAMYLCASSPSLFLGEKLFFGSGTQLSVL.

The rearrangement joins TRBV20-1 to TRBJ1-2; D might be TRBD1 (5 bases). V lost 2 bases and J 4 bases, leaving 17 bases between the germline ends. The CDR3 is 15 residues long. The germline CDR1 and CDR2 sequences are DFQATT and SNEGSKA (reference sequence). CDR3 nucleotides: TGCAGTGCTAGATCTGGTCTCAGGGCAAGCTATGGCTACACCTTC. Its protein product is CSARSGLRASYGYTF.

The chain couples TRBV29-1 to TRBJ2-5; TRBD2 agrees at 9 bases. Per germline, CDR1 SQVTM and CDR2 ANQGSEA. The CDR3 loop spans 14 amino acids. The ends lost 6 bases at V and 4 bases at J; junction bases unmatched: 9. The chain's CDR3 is CSVSARGGGETQYF. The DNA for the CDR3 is TGCAGCGTCAGCGCGCGGGGGGGAGGAGAGACCCAGTACTTC.

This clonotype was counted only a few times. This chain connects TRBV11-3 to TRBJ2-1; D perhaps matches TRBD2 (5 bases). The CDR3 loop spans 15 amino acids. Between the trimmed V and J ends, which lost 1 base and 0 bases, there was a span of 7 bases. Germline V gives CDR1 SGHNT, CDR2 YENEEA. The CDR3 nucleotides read TGTGCCAGCAGCTTAGGAGCGGTCTCCTACAATGAGCAGTTCTTC. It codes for CASSLGAVSYNEQFF.

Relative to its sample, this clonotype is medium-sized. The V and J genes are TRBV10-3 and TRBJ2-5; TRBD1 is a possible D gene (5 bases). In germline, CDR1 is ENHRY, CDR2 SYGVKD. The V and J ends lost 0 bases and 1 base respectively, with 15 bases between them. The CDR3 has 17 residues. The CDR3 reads CAISESGQGSPQETQYF. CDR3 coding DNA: TGTGCCATCAGTGAGTCAGGGCAGGGCAGCCCCCAAGAGACCCAGTACTTC.

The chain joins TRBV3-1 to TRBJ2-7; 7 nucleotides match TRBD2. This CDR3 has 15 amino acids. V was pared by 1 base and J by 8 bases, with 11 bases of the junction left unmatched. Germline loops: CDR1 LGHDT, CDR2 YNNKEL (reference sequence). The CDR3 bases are TGTGCCAGCAGCCAAGGGGTGGGAGGGCCCGTTCAGCAGTACTTC. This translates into CASSQGVGGPVQQYF.

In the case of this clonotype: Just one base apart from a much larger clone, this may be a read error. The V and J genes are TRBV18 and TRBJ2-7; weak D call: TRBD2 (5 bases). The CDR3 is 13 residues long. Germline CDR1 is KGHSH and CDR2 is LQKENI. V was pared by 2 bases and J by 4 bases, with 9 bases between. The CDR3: CASSPGERYEQYF. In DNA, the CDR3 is TGTGCCAGCTCACCAGGGGAGAGGTACGAGCAGTACTTC.

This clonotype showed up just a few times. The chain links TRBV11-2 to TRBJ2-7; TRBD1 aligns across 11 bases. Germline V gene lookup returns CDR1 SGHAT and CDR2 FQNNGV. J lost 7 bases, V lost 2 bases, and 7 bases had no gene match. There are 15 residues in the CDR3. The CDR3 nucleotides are TGTGCCAGCAGCTTATCCGGACAGGGGGCGGGGGAGCAGTACTTC. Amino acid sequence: CASSLSGQGAGEQYF.

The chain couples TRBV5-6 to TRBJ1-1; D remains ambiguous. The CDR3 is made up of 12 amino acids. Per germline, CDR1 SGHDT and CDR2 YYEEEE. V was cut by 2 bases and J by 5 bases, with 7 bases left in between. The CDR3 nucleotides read TGTGCCAGCAGCTTCGCGGCGACTGAAGCTTTCTTT. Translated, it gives CASSFAATEAFF.

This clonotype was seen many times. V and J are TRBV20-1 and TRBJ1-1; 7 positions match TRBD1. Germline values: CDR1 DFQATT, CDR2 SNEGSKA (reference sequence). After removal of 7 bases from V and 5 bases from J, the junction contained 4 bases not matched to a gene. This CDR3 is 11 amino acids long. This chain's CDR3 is CSVAQGTEAFF. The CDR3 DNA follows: TGCAGTGTAGCACAGGGGACTGAAGCTTTCTTT.

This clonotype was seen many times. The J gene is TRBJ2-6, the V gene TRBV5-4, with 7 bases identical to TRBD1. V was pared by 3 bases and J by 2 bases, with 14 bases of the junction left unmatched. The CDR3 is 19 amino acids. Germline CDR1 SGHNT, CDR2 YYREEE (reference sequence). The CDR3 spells CASSSGRDSFAPGANVLTF. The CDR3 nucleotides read TGTGCCAGCAGCTCTGGCCGGGACAGCTTTGCCCCTGGGGCCAACGTCCTGACTTTC.

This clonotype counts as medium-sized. The CDR3 DNA reads as TGTGCCATCAGTGAACAGGGGTACTATGGCTACACCTTC. It translates to CAISEQGYYGYTF. The rearrangement uses TRBV10-3 and TRBJ1-2; 7 bases agree with TRBD1. The CDR3 is 13 residues long. Losses at the gene ends were 3 bases for V and 3 bases for J; bases not matched to a gene: 1. The V gene's germline CDR1 is ENHRY and CDR2 SYGVKD.

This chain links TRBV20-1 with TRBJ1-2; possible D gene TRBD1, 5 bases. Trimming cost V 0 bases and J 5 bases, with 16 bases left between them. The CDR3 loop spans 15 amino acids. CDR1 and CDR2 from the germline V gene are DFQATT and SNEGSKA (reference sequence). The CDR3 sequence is CSARDGGWGGYGYTF. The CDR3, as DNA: TGCAGTGCTAGAGATGGTGGGTGGGGGGGGTATGGCTACACCTTC.

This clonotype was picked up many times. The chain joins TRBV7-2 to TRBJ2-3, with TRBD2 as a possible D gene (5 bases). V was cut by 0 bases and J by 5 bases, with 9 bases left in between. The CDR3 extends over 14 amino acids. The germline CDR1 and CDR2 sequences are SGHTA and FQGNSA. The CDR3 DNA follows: TGTGCCAGCAGCTTAGCCGGACTGATAGATACGCAGTATTTT. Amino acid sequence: CASSLAGLIDTQYF.

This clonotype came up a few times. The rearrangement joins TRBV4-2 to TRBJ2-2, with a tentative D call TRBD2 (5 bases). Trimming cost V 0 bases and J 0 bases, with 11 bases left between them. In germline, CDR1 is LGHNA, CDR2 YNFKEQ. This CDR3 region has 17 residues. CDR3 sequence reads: CASSQDLVGANTGELFF. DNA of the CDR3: TGTGCCAGCAGCCAAGATTTGGTCGGGGCGAACACCGGGGAGCTGTTTTTT.

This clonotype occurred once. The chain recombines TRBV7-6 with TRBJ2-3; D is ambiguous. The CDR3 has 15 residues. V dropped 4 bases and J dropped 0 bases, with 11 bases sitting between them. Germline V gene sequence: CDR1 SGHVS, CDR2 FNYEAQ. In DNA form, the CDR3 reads TGTGCCAGCAGCTCCCTTAGGGCTAGCACAGATACGCAGTATTTT. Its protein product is CASSSLRASTDTQYF. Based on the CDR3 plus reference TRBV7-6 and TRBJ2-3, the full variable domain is GAGVSQSPRYKVTKRGQDVALRCDPISGHVSLYWYRQALGQGPEFLTYFNYEAQQDKSGLPNDRFSAERPEGSISTLTIQRTEQRDSAMYRCASSSLRASTDTQYFGPGTRLTVL.

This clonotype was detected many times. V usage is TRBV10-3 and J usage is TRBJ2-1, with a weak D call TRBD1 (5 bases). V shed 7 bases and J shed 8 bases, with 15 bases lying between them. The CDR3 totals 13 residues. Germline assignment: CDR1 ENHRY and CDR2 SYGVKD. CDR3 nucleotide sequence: TGTGCCATCAATGCCAACTCAGGGTATGAGCAGTTCTTC. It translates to CAINANSGYEQFF.

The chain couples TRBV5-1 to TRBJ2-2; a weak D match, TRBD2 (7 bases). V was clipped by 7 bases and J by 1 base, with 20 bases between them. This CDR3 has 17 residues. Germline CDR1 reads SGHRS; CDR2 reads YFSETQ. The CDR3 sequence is CASHPGGAGLNTGELFF. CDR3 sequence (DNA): TGCGCCAGCCACCCTGGGGGGGCCGGGTTGAACACCGGGGAGCTGTTTTTT.

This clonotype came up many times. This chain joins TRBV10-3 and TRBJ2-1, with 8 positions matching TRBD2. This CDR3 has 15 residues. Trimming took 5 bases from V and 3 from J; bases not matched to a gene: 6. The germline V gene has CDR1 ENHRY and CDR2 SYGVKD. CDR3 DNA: TGTGCCATCAGTAAACTAGCGGAGAGCTACAATGAGCAGTTCTTC. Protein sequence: CAISKLAESYNEQFF.

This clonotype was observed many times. The CDR3 loop is CSATSGSISYEQYF. CDR3 sequence (DNA): TGCAGTGCTACTAGCGGGAGCATCTCCTACGAGCAGTACTTC. J is TRBJ2-7 and V is TRBV20-1; 10 bases align to TRBD2. Germline V gene data show CDR1 as DFQATT and CDR2 as SNEGSKA (reference sequence). The CDR3 has 14 amino acids. Trimming took 4 bases from V and 0 from J; bases not matched to a gene: 3.

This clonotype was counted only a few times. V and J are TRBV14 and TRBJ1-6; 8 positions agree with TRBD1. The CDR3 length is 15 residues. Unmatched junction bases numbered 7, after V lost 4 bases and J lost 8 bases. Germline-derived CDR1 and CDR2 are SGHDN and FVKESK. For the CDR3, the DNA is TGTGCCAGCAGCCCCCTCGGCAGGGGGCATTCACCCCTCCACTTT. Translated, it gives CASSPLGRGHSPLHF. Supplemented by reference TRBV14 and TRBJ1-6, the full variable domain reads EAGVTQFPSHSVIEKGQTVTLRCDPISGHDNLYWYRRVMGKEIKFLLHFVKESKQDESGMPNNRFLAERTGGTYSTLKVQPAELEDSGVYFCASSPLGRGHSPLHFGNGTRLTVT.